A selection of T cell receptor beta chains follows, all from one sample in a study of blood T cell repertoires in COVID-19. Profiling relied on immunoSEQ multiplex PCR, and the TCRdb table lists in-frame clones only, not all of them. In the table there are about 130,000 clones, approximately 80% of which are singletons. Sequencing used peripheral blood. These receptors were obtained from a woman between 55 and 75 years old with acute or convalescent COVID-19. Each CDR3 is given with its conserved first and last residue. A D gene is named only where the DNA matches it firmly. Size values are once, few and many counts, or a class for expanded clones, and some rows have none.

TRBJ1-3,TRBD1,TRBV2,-,CASSENRGGNTIYF,TGTGCCAGCAGTGAAAACAGGGGTGGAAACACCATATATTTT
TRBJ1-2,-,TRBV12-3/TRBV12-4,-,CASSFASYGYTF,TGTGCCAGCAGTTTCGCTAGCTATGGCTACACCTTC
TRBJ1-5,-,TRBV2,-,CASSESGSGRLQPQHF,TGTGCCAGCAGTGAATCGGGGTCAGGTAGGCTACAGCCCCAGCATTTT
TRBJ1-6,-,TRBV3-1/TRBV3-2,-,CASSKNSPLHF,TGTGCCAGCAGTAAAAATTCACCCCTCCACTTT
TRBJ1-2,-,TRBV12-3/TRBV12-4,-,CASSQGSNYGYTF,TGTGCCAGCAGTCAGGGGTCTAACTATGGCTACACCTTC
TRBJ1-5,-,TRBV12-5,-,CASGSAGRNQPQHF,TGTGCTAGTGGTTCGGCAGGGAGGAATCAGCCCCAGCATTTT
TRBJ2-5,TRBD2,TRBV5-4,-,CASSYRAGLGGETQYF,TGTGCCAGCAGCTACCGGGCGGGACTAGGGGGAGAGACCCAGTACTTC
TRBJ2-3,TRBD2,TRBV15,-,CATQRGDTYASSTDTQYF,TGTGCCACCCAGCGGGGGGACACATATGCTTCTAGCACAGATACGCAGTATTTT
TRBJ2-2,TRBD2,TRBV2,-,CASSEGSGGGYTGELFF,TGTGCCAGCAGTGAAGGTTCTGGCGGGGGTTACACCGGGGAGCTGTTTTTT
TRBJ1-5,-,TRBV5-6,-,CASSSMQGRGNQPQHF,TGTGCCAGCAGTTCCATGCAGGGGAGAGGCAATCAGCCCCAGCATTTT
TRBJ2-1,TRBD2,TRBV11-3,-,CASSLASSGGNNEQFF,TGTGCCAGCAGCTTAGCGTCTAGCGGGGGGAACAATGAGCAGTTCTTC
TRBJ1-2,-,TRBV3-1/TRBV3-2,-,CASSQGSVANYGYTF,TGTGCCAGCAGCCAAGGGTCGGTAGCTAACTATGGCTACACCTTC
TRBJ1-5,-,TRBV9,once,CASSVSTGLNQPQHF,TGTGCCAGCAGCGTATCCACAGGGTTGAATCAGCCCCAGCATTTT
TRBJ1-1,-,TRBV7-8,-,CASRRIGQTVTEAFF,TGTGCCAGCAGACGTATCGGACAAACGGTGACTGAAGCTTTCTTT
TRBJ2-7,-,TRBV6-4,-,CASIEDSRPYEQYF,TGTGCCAGCATAGAGGACAGCAGACCCTACGAGCAGTACTTC
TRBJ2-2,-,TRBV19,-,CASSTGTGNTGELFF,TGTGCCAGTAGTACCGGGACTGGGAACACCGGGGAGCTGTTTTTT
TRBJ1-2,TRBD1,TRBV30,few,CAWSLTGADGYGYTF,TGTGCCTGGAGTTTAACAGGGGCGGATGGCTATGGCTACACCTTC
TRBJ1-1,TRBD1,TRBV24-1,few,CATSIGQGNTEAFF,TGTGCCACCAGCATCGGACAGGGGAACACTGAAGCTTTCTTT
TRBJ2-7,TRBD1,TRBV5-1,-,CASSLEGGNYEQYF,TGCGCCAGCAGCTTGGAAGGGGGCAACTACGAGCAGTACTTC
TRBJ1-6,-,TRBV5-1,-,CASSLGGASYNSPLHF,TGCGCCAGCAGCCTGGGGGGCGCGTCCTATAATTCACCCCTCCACTTT
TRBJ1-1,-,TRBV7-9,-,CASSDAIEGLRRF,TGTGCCAGCAGCGACGCAATCGAGGGCCTTCGGAGATTT
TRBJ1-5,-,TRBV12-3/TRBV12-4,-,CASRDNNQPQHF,TGTGCCAGCCGGGACAACAATCAGCCCCAGCATTTT
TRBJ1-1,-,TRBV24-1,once,CATSDPPPSEAFF,TGTGCCACCAGTGATCCCCCCCCCAGTGAAGCTTTCTTT
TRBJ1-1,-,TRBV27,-,CASSLSGGITEAFF,TGTGCCAGCAGCCTGAGTGGGGGGATCACTGAAGCTTTCTTT
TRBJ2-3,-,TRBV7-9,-,CASSLLAELDTQYF,TGTGCCAGCAGCTTGTTGGCCGAATTGGATACGCAGTATTTT
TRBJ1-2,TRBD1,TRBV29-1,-,CSALTGGWGYTF,TGCAGCGCCCTAACAGGGGGCTGGGGCTACACCTTC
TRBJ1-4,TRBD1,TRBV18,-,CASSLDGTGGQKLFF,TGTGCCAGCTCACTTGACGGGACAGGGGGCCAAAAACTGTTTTTT
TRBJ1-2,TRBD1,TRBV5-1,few,CASSFTGQGSPLYGYTF,TGCGCCAGCAGCTTCACCGGACAGGGTAGTCCGCTCTATGGCTACACCTTC
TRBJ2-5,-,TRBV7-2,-,CASSSERGETQYF,TGTGCCAGCAGCTCAGAGCGCGGAGAGACCCAGTACTTC
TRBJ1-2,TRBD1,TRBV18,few,CASSKQGALDIHGYTF,TGTGCCAGCTCTAAACAGGGGGCTTTGGACATACATGGCTACACCTTC
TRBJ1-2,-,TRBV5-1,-,CASSLAGGDDYGYTF,TGCGCCAGCAGCTTGGCCGGAGGGGACGACTATGGCTACACCTTC
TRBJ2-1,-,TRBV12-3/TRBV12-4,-,CASHSTGQGGLFF,TGTGCCAGCCATTCAACTGGGCAGGGCGGATTATTCTTC
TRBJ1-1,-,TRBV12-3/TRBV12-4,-,CASSLVVEAFF,TGTGCCAGCAGTTTGGTAGTGGAAGCTTTCTTT
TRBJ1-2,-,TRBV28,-,CASSSPHGRTAHYGYTF,TGTGCCAGCAGTTCTCCCCACGGCCGGACAGCGCACTATGGCTACACCTTC
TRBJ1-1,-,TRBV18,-,CASSPGEGHNTEAFF,TGTGCCAGCTCACCTGGCGAGGGACATAACACTGAAGCTTTCTTT
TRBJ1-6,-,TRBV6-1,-,CASSESEGHNSPLHF,TGTGCCAGCAGTGAATCGGAGGGCCATAATTCACCCCTCCACTTT
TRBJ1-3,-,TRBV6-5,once,CASREDSNTIYF,TGTGCCAGCAGGGAGGATTCCAACACCATATATTTT
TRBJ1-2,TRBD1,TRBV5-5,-,CASSLAIGQGYGYTF,TGTGCCAGCAGCTTGGCGATCGGACAGGGGTATGGCTACACCTTC
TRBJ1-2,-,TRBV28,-,CASTAPQGASYTF,TGTGCCAGCACAGCTCCTCAAGGGGCTAGCTACACCTTC
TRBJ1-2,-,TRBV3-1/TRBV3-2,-,CASSQAQYGYTF,TGTGCCAGCAGCCAAGCTCAGTATGGCTACACCTTC
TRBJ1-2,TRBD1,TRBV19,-,CASSIKGGDGYTF,TGTGCCAGTAGTATCAAAGGGGGCGATGGCTACACCTTC
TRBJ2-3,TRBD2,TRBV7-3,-,CASSLAARGTDTQYF,TGTGCCAGCAGCCTAGCGGCTCGGGGGACAGATACGCAGTATTTT
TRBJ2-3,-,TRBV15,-,CATSRGPADTQYF,TGTGCCACCAGCAGAGGCCCAGCGGATACGCAGTATTTT
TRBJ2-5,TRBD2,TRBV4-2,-,CASSQVLAGEGETQYF,TGTGCCAGCAGCCAAGTCCTAGCGGGGGAGGGAGAGACCCAGTACTTC
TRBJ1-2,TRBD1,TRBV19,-,CASSTPATGRTRGYTF,TGTGCCAGTAGTACTCCAGCGACAGGGAGGACGAGAGGCTACACCTTC
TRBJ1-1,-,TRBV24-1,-,CATSDLMEGAFF,TGTGCCACCAGTGATTTAATGGAGGGAGCTTTCTTT
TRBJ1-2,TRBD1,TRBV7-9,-,CASSLAGRGIGNYGYTF,TGTGCCAGCAGCTTAGCGGGCAGGGGGATCGGTAACTATGGCTACACCTTC
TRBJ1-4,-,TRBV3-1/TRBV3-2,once,CASSPREAGGNEKLFF,TGTGCCAGCAGCCCTCGGGAGGCTGGGGGGAATGAAAAACTGTTTTTT
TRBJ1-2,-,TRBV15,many,CATSRDFGNYGYTF,TGTGCCACCAGCAGAGATTTCGGGAACTATGGCTACACCTTC